The sequence of this T cell receptor (beta chain) was determined in a study of regulatory T cells in long-lasting Graves disease. For the study at large: Recently diagnosed Graves' patients had received antithyroid drugs for under 3 months. Study outcomes and limitations: Persistent cases of Graves' showed reduced TCR diversity relative to newly diagnosed patients.

V was clipped by 1 base and J by 10 bases, with 16 bases between them. The CDR3 sequence is 14 residues long. Looked up from germline, CDR1 is MDHEN and CDR2 is SYDVKM. For TCR beta, libraries came from iRepertoire HTBI primers and Arm-PCR of CDR3 regions. Each CDR3 protein gets one entry after TCRdb re-called the multiplex PCR reads with MiXCR. Found here are fewer than 650,000 distinct CDR3 sequences, about 16% of them singletons; the top ten hold about 20%. This clonotype occurred many times. The antigen remains unidentified. The sample's time point: newly diagnosed GD, antithyroid drugs for less than 3 months. Preparation of the TCR library used RNA extracted from PBMCs. The sample also formed part of further work on T cells in Graves' hyperthyroidism and ophthalmopathy. That investigation notes: The study used the HTBI primer set for a first-round RT-PCR of the TCR CDR3. From stable hyperthyroidism, ophthalmopathy was set apart by a 13 V-J model.

The starting material was peripheral blood mononuclear cells (PBMCs), obtained at new diagnosis, from a patient treated with antithyroid drugs. This chain joins TRBV28 and TRBJ1-1; no reliable D call. The sequence was collected from a woman aged 30 to 39 with Graves disease. The DNA of the CDR3 is TGTGCCAGCAGTTTATTCGGCGGCTCCGACGGAGCTTTCTTT. Protein: CASSLFGGSDGAFF.